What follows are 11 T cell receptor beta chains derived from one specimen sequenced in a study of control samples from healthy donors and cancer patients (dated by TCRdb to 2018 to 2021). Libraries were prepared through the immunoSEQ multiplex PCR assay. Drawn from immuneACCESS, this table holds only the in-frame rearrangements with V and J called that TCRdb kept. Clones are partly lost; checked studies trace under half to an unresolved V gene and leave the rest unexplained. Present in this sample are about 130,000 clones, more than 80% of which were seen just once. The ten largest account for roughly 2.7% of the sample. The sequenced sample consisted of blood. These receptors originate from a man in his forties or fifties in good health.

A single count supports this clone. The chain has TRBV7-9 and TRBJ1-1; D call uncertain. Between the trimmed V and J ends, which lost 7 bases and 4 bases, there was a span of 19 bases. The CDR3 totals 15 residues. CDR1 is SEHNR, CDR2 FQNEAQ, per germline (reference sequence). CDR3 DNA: TGTGCCAGCACGGGGTCGGGAGGGCTATCCACTGAAGCTTTCTTT. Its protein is CASTGSGGLSTEAFF.

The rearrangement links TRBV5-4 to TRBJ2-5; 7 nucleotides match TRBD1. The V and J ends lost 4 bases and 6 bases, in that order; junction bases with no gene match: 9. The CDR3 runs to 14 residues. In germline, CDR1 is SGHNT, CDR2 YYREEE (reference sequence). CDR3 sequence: CASSAGTARQTQYF. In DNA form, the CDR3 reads TGTGCCAGCAGCGCCGGGACAGCCAGGCAGACCCAGTACTTC.

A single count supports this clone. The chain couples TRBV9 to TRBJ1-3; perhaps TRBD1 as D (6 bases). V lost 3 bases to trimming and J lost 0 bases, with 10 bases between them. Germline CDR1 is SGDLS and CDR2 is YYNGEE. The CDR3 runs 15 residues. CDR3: CASSADSFSGNTIYF. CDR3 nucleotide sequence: TGTGCCAGCAGCGCGGACAGCTTCTCTGGAAACACCATATATTTT. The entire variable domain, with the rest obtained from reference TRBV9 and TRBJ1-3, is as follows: DSGVTQTPKHLITATGQRVTLRCSPRSGDLSVYWYQQSLDQGLQFLIQYYNGEERAKGNILERFSAQQFPDLHSELNLSSLELGDSALYFCASSADSFSGNTIYFGEGSWLTVV.

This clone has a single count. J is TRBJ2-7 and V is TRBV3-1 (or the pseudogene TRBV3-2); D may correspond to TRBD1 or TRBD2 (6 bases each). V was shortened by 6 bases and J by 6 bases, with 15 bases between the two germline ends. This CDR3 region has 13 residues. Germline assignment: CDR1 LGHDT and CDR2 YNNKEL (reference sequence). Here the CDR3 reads CASRKTQGGEQYF. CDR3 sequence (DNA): TGTGCCAGCAGAAAGACACAGGGAGGCGAGCAGTACTTC.

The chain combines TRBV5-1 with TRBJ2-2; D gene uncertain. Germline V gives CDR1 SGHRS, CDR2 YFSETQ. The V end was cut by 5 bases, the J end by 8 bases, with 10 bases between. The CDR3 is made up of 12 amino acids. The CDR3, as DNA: TGCGCCAGCAGAGTGAACGGAGGGGAGCTGTTTTTT. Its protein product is CASRVNGGELFF.

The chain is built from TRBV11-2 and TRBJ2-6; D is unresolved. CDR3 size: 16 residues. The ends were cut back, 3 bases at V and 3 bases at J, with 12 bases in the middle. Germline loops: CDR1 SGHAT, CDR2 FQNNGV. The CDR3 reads CASSFIGGLGANVLTF. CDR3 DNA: TGTGCCAGCAGCTTCATCGGTGGGCTTGGGGCCAACGTCCTGACTTTC.

For the CDR3, the DNA is TGTGCCAGCAGTTCAATCCGCGACAGAATGGGAGGCTATGGCTACACCTTC. Its translation is CASSSIRDRMGGYGYTF. The chain employs TRBV27 and TRBJ1-2; perhaps TRBD1 as D (5 bases). The CDR3 runs 17 residues. With 4 bases removed from V and 4 bases from J, the gap between germline ends came to 22 bases. The V gene's germline CDR1 is MNHEY and CDR2 SMNVEV (reference sequence).

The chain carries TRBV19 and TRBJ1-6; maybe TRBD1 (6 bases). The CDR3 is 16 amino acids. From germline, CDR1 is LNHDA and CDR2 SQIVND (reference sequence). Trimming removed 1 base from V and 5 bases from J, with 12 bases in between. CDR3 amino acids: CASSIGGTRDNSPLHF. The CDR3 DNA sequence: TGTGCCAGTAGTATAGGTGGGACACGCGATAATTCACCCCTCCACTTT. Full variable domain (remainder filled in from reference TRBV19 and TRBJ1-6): DGGITQSPKYLFRKEGQNVTLSCEQNLNHDAMYWYRQDPGQGLRLIYYSQIVNDFQKGDIAEGYSVSREKKESFPLTVTSAQKNPTAFYLCASSIGGTRDNSPLHFGNGTRLTVT.

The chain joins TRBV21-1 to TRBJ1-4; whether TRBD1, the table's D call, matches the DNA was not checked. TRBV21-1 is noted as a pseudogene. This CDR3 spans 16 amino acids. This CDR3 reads CASSKEGAGHVEKLFF. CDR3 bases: TGTGCCAGCAGCAAAGAGGGGGCGGGACATGTCGAAAAACTGTTTTTT.

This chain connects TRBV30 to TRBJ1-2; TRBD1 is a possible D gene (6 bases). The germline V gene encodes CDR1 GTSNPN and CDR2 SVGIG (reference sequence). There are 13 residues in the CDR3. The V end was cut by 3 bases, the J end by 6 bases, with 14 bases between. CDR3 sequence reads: CAWRAPGANGYTF. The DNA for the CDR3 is TGTGCCTGGAGGGCCCCAGGGGCGAATGGCTACACCTTC.

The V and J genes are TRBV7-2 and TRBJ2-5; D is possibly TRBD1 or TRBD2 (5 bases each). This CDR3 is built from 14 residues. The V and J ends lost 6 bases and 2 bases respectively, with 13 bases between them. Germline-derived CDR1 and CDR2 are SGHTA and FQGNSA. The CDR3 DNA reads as TGTGCCAGCAGTCGGGACCGAGCTCAAGAGACCCAGTACTTC. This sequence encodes CASSRDRAQETQYF.